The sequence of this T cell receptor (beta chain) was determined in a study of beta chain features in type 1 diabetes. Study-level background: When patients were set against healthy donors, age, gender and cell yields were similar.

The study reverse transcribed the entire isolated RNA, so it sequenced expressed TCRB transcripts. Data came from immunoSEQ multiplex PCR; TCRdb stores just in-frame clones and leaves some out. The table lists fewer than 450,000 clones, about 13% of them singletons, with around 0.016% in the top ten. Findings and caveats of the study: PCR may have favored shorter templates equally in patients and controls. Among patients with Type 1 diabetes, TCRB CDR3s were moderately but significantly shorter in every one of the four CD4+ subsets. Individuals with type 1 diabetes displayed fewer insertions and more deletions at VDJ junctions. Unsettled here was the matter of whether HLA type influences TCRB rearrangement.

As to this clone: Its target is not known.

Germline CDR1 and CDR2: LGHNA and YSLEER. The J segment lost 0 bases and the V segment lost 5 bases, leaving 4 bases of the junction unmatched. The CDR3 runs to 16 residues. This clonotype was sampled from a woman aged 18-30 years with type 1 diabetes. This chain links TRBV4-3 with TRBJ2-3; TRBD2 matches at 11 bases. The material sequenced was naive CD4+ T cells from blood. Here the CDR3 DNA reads TGCGCCAGCAGCTCAATAGCGGGAGGGAGCACAGATACGCAGTATTTT. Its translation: CASSSIAGGSTDTQYF.